This T cell receptor beta chain was sequenced in a study of regulatory T cells in long-lasting Graves disease. Overall study results and limits: Persistent patients shared more public clonotypes (about 2,900) than new patients (roughly 970).

Libraries of TCR beta came from iRepertoire HTBI primers plus Arm-PCR of CDR3 regions. TCRdb processed the multiplex PCR reads anew with MiXCR; each CDR3 protein has one entry. The table shows 400,000 to 500,000 distinct CDR3 sequences, with about 15% occurring only once. The time point here: newly diagnosed GD, antithyroid drugs for less than 3 months. The TCR library used RNA extracted from PBMCs. On this clonotype: The antigen remains undetermined.

This sample also belongs to another study, concerning T cells in Graves' hyperthyroidism and ophthalmopathy. As that report states: The HTBI set primed first-round TCR CDR3 RT-PCR.

The material sequenced was peripheral blood mononuclear cells (PBMCs), taken at new diagnosis, from a patient treated with antithyroid drugs. The sequence came from a woman aged 18-35 years with Graves disease.

CDR3 DNA sequence: TGTGCCAGTAGTATCAGGACTAGCGGGGAGCAGTTCTTC. Protein sequence: CASSIRTSGEQFF. The V and J genes are TRBV19 and TRBJ2-1; 11 bases line up with TRBD2. J was trimmed by 10 bases and V by 3 bases; bases with no gene match: 2. This CDR3 is built from 13 residues. CDR1 is LNHDA, CDR2 SQIVND, per germline (reference sequence).